This T cell receptor beta chain was sequenced during a study of blood T cell repertoires in COVID-19. Study in general: In each case, the material was cDNA or gDNA derived from T cells, B-cell-depleted T cells, or PBMCs.

V trimming: 3 bases; J trimming: 3 bases; junction bases outside the gene matches: 26. The germline V gene encodes CDR1 LNHDA and CDR2 SQIVND (reference sequence). The CDR3 is 22 amino acids. Data came from immunoSEQ multiplex PCR; TCRdb stores just in-frame clones and leaves some out. The table shows 250,000 to 300,000 clones, with approximately 90% occurring only once. The sequenced sample was PBMCs or T cells enriched from blood (not recorded which). The clonotype was recovered from a man aged 35 to 55 who had recovered from COVID-19. This chain joins TRBV19 and TRBJ2-1; 7 bases line up with TRBD1. In DNA, the CDR3 is TGTGCCAGTAGTATGGGCTCCCTAGAGGTCCGGGGACAGAAATTTGGCTACAATGAGCAGTTCTTC. Translation: CASSMGSLEVRGQKFGYNEQFF.